This T cell receptor beta chain derives from a study of regulatory T cells in long-lasting Graves disease. Study-wide results and caveats: Only peripheral blood was studied, not thyroid tissue.

This clonotype came up a few times. The antigen is undetermined. It is likely a read error: a sequence one base away is far more abundant. The CDR3 runs 14 residues. Time point here: newly diagnosed GD, antithyroid drugs for less than 3 months. PBMC RNA served as the TCR library source. CDR3 regions were amplified by Arm-PCR using iRepertoire HTBI primers to build TCR beta libraries. TCRdb analysed the multiplex PCR reads with MiXCR anew, one entry per CDR3 protein. The sample has 350,000 to 550,000 distinct CDR3 sequences, around 14% seen once; the top ten hold 16%. This same sample was also part of a study on T cells in Graves' hyperthyroidism and ophthalmopathy.

The sample here was peripheral blood mononuclear cells (PBMCs), taken at new diagnosis, from a patient treated with antithyroid drugs. The chain recombines TRBV12-3 or TRBV12-4 with TRBJ1-2; TRBD1 aligns across 11 bases. The receptor comes from a woman aged 25 to 45 with Graves disease. The CDR3 DNA follows: TGTGCCAACAGTTTGGGACAGGGGGACTATGGCTACACCTTC. This encodes CANSLGQGDYGYTF.